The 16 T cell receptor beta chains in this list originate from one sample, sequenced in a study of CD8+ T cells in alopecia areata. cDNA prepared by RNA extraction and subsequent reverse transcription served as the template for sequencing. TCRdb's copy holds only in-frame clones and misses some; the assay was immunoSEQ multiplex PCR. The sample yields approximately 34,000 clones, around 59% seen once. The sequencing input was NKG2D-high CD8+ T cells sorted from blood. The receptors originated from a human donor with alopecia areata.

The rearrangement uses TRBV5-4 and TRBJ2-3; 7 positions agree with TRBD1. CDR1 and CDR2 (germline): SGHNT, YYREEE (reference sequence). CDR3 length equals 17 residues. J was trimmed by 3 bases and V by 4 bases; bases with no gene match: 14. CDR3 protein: CASSHQQGPASTDTQYF. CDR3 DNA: TGTGCCAGCAGCCATCAACAGGGGCCAGCTAGTACAGATACGCAGTATTTT.

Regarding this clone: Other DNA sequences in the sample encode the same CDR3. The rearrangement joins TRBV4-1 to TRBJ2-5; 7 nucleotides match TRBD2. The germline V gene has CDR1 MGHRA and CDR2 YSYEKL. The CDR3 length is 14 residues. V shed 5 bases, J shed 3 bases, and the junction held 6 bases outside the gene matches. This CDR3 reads CASSVHAGEETQYF. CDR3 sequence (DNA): TGCGCCAGCAGCGTTCACGCGGGAGAAGAGACCCAGTACTTC.

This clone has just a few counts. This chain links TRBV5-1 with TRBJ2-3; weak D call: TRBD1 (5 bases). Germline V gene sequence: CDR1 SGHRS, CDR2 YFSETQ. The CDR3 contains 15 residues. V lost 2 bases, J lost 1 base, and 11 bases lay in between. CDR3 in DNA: TGCGCCAGCAGCTTTGAACAGGACGGCACAGATACGCAGTATTTT. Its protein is CASSFEQDGTDTQYF.

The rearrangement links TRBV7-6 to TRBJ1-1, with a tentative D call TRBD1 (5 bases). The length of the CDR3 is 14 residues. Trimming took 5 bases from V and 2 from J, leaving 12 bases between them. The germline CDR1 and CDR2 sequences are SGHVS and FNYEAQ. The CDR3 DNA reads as TGTGCCAGCAGCCAGGGCCAGGGAAACACTGAAGCTTTCTTT. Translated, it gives CASSQGQGNTEAFF.

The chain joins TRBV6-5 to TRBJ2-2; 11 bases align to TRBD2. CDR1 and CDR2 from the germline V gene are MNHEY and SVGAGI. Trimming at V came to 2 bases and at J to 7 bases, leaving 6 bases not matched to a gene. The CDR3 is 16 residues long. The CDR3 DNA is TGTGCCAGCAGTTACCCTAGCGGGGGGCATGGCGGGGAGCTGTTTTTT. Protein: CASSYPSGGHGGELFF.

DNA for the CDR3: TGTGCCAGCAGCGTTAGCGGGGGGGCTGCAGATACGCAGTATTTT. Encoded protein: CASSVSGGAADTQYF. The chain joins TRBV7-3 to TRBJ2-3, with 11 bases aligning to TRBD2. The length of the CDR3 is 15 residues. Unmatched junction bases numbered 5, after V lost 5 bases and J lost 4 bases. Germline lookup yields CDR1 SGHTA and CDR2 FQGTGA.

In DNA, the CDR3 is TGCAGCGTTGAAGGTCGGGACCCCACCGGTGGCTACACCTTC. Protein: CSVEGRDPTGGYTF. The chain links TRBV29-1 to TRBJ1-2; D possibly corresponds to TRBD1 (5 bases). Germline V lookup: CDR1 SQVTM, CDR2 ANQGSEA. The CDR3 contains 14 residues. V was shortened by 1 base and J by 7 bases, with 16 bases between the two germline ends.

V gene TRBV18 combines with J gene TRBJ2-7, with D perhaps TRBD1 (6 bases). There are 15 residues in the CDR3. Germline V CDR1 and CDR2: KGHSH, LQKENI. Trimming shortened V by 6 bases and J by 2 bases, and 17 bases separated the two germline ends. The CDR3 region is CASSVAGTSPYEQYF. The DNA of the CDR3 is TGTGCCAGCTCCGTGGCCGGGACAAGCCCCTACGAGCAGTACTTC.

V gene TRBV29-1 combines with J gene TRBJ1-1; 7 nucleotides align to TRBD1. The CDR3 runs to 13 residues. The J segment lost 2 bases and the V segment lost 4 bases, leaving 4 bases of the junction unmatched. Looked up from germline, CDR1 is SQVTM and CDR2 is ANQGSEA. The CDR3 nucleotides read TGCAGCGTTGGACAGGGAGGCAACACTGAAGCTTTCTTT. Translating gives CSVGQGGNTEAFF.

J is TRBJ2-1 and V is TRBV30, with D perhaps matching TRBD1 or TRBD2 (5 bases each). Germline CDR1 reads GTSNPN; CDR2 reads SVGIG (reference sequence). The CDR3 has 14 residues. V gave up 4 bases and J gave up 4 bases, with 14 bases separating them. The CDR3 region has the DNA TGTGCCTGGACCGGGACGCCCCTTTACAATGAGCAGTTCTTC. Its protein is CAWTGTPLYNEQFF.

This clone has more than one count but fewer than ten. This chain's CDR3 is CASSPRGGNGNQPQHF. DNA for the CDR3: TGTGCCAGCAGCCCTCGCGGGGGAAATGGCAATCAGCCCCAGCATTTT. The J gene is TRBJ1-5, the V gene TRBV7-8; possibly TRBD1 for D (5 bases). Trimming took 5 bases from V and 2 from J, leaving 16 bases between them. Germline V gives CDR1 SGHVS, CDR2 FQNEAQ. The CDR3 is 16 amino acids.

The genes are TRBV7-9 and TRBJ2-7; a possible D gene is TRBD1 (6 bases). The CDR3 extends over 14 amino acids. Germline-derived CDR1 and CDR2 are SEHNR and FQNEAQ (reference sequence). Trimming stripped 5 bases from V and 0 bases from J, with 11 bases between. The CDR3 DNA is TGTGCCAGCAGCCCGGGACAAAGCTCCTACGAGCAGTACTTC. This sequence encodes CASSPGQSSYEQYF.

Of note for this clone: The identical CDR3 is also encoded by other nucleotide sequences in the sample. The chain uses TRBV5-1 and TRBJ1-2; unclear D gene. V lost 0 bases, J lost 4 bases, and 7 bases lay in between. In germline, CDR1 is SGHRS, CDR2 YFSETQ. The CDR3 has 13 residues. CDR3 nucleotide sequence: TGCGCCAGCAGCTTGGACAGTCTCTATGGCTACACCTTC. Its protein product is CASSLDSLYGYTF.

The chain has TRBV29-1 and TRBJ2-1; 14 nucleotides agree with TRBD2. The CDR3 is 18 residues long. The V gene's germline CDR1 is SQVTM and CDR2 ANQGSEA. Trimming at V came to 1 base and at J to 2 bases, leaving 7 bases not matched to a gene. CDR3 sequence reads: CSVEGLAGGRIAYNEQFF. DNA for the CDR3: TGCAGCGTTGAAGGACTAGCGGGGGGGAGGATTGCCTACAATGAGCAGTTCTTC.

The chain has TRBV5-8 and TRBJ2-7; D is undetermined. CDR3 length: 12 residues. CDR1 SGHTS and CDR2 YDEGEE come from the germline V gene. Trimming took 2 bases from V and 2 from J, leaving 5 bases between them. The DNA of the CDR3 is TGTGCCAGCAGCTTCCTTGCCTACGAGCAGTACTTC. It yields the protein CASSFLAYEQYF.

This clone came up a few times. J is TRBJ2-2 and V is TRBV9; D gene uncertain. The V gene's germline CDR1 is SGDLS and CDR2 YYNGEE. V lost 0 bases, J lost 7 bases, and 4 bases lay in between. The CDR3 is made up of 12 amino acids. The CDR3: CASSVAGGELFF. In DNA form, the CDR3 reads TGTGCCAGCAGCGTAGCTGGCGGGGAGCTGTTTTTT.